This entry lists 3 T cell receptor beta chains sequenced from one sample in a study of spatial heterogeneity in lung cancer. TCRdb processed the 5' RACE reads anew with MiXCR; each CDR3 protein has one entry. This table has tens of thousands of distinct CDR3 sequences, roughly an eighth appearing once. As to time point: sample taken at primary tumor resection. The sample here was PBMCs, taken at surgery. These receptors came from a male donor with early-stage non-small cell lung cancer.

This clonotype came up a few times. CDR3 region: CASSVEAGLSTDTQYF. The CDR3 coding sequence is TGTGCCAGCAGCGTAGAGGCGGGTCTAAGCACAGATACGCAGTATTTT. The J gene is TRBJ2-3, the V gene TRBV9; possibly TRBD2 for D (5 bases). This CDR3 has 16 residues. Looked up from germline, CDR1 is SGDLS and CDR2 is YYNGEE. Between the trimmed V and J ends, which lost 0 bases and 0 bases, there was a span of 11 bases.

The rearrangement links TRBV4-3 to TRBJ2-3, with 9 bases lining up with TRBD2. J lost 5 bases, V lost 0 bases, and 6 bases had no gene match. Germline V lookup: CDR1 LGHNA, CDR2 YSLEER. The CDR3 is made up of 16 amino acids. CDR3 region: CASSQEAGGLVDTQYF. CDR3 in DNA: TGCGCCAGCAGCCAAGAGGCGGGAGGGTTGGTAGATACGCAGTATTTT.

This clonotype was recorded a few times. This chain uses TRBV6-1 with TRBJ1-6, with TRBD1 matching 8 bases. Germline values: CDR1 MNHNS, CDR2 SASEGT. V shed 2 bases, J shed 12 bases, and the junction held 15 bases outside the gene matches. The CDR3 runs 17 residues. The CDR3 DNA reads TGTGCCAGCAGTGAACACGGACAGACAGGGGTCCGTAGACCCCTCCACTTT. This translates into CASSEHGQTGVRRPLHF.